This T cell receptor (beta chain) stems from a study of Ad26.COV2.S vaccination and SARS-CoV-2 variants. Across the study: Recipients of Ad26.COV2.S got it intramuscularly, once or twice 56 days apart.

As for this clone: Its antigen remains unidentified.

The CDR3 is 16 amino acids. Losses at the gene ends were 5 bases for V and 9 bases for J; bases not matched to a gene: 14. Germline V gene sequence: CDR1 GTSNPN, CDR2 SVGIG (reference sequence). The study, taken as a whole, reports: TCR breadth and depth estimates may have understated total T cell responses.

Here immunoSEQ multiplex PCR was the method, and the copy in TCRdb shows in-frame clones only, minus some. The top ten hold roughly 1.5% of the sample, which has fewer than 800,000 clones, more than 70% seen once. Treatment denoted: about 20 received Ad26.COV2.S at low or high dose, single or two shots; a few received placebo; per-sample allocation not given. Material that was analyzed had been drawn on day 63 after the first vaccine or placebo injection. This sequence was found in a person aged 18-60 years who received the Ad26.COV2.S COVID-19 vaccine or a placebo. The chain carries TRBV30 and TRBJ1-6; TRBD1 agrees at 9 bases. The source was peripheral blood, collected in a trial of Ad26.COV2.S vaccine versus placebo. The CDR3 sequence is CAWVPGGTGSRSPLHF. For the CDR3, the DNA is TGTGCCTGGGTCCCGGGCGGGACAGGGTCGCGTTCACCCCTCCACTTT.